This T cell receptor (beta chain) was captured by sequencing in a study of blood T cells in healthy people across ages. Findings and limits, study-wide: Conclusively comparing naive with antigen-experienced cells was impossible with unsorted PBMCs.

With 6 bases removed from V and 2 bases from J, the gap between germline ends came to 15 bases. Germline CDR1 MDHEN, CDR2 SYDVKM. The CDR3 length is 15 residues. This clonotype was found a few times. Its antigen is unidentified. Donors gave approximately 9.9 milliliters of peripheral blood apiece. Through a sample-barcoded 5' primer and a J-beta primer mix, a second PCR was run for roughly 6 to 12 cycles. Samples each returned at least 2.5 million CDR3-containing paired-end reads. TCRdb fed the 5' RACE reads into MiXCR, producing one record per CDR3 protein. The sample includes about 1.4 million distinct CDR3 sequences, roughly 59% of them seen just once.

The chain joins TRBV28 to TRBJ2-3; a possible D gene is TRBD2 (6 bases). The TCR sequence derives from a man younger than 35 in good health. Sequencing input: blood. In DNA form, the CDR3 reads TGTGCCAGCAGCTCAGCCGGCGGGAACACAGATACGCAGTATTTT. Its translation: CASSSAGGNTDTQYF.